This TCR beta chain is drawn from a study of cytomegalovirus exposure and HLA in healthy donors. As for the study in general: Ancestry clustering placed around 81% of around 400 genotyped donors in the Caucasian-associated cluster. Study-level findings and limits: Presence/absence comparisons presumed near-even sequencing depth among donors.

Each donor was nominally healthy when sampled (though unrecorded immune exposures were likely). The primer mix had 60 Vbeta and 13 Jbeta primers. The method was immunoSEQ multiplex PCR; TCRdb's version includes in-frame clones alone and lacks a portion of them. The top ten hold roughly 5% of the sample, which has 200,000 to 300,000 clones, 82% seen once. CDR1 and CDR2 (germline): MGHDK, SYGVNS. The CDR3 consists of 13 residues. With 6 bases clipped from V and 6 bases from J, the junction kept 6 bases outside the gene matches. As to this clone: As yet, its antigen is unknown.

This rearrangement joins TRBV25-1 to TRBJ1-2; 8 bases align to TRBD1. This sequence originates from a woman aged 40 to 55 in good health and CMV-seropositive. Sequencing was done on a sample of PBMCs. CDR3 sequence: CASSAGGSDGYTF. The DNA for the CDR3 is TGTGCCAGCAGCGCAGGGGGCTCGGATGGCTACACCTTC.